A single sample is the source of the 14 T cell receptor beta chains below, sequenced in a study of CD8 T cells in ankylosing spondylitis. TCRdb re-called the 5' RACE reads through MiXCR, storing one row per CDR3 protein. The table has around 180,000 distinct CDR3 sequences, over 10% seen once; the top ten hold about 10%. The specimen sequenced was blood, either unsorted or a sorted T cell fraction (not recorded which). Receptors originate from a female donor with ankylosing spondylitis or in good health (not recorded which).

V is TRBV2 and J is TRBJ2-5; D call uncertain. Trimming removed 3 bases at V and 5 bases at J, with 10 bases between. Germline CDR1 SNHLY, CDR2 FYNNEI. The CDR3 has 13 amino acids. In DNA form, the CDR3 reads TGTGCCAGCAGTGATGGGCCTGGGGAGACCCAGTACTTC. Amino acid sequence: CASSDGPGETQYF.

There are a few counts of this clonotype. V usage is TRBV20-1 and J usage is TRBJ2-7; 8 bases are a match to TRBD2. Germline V lookup: CDR1 DFQATT, CDR2 SNEGSKA (reference sequence). Trimming took 3 bases from V and 3 from J; bases not matched to a gene: 13. The CDR3 spans 16 residues. The chain's CDR3 is CSARKAVSGDLYEQYF. The CDR3 DNA follows: TGCAGTGCTAGGAAAGCGGTTAGCGGGGACCTCTACGAGCAGTACTTC.

This clonotype came up a few times. This chain joins TRBV7-3 and TRBJ2-1, with TRBD1 matching over 7 bases. Unmatched junction bases numbered 11, after V lost 5 bases and J lost 4 bases. This CDR3 spans 16 amino acids. Per the germline V gene, CDR1 is SGHTA and CDR2 is FQGTGA. The CDR3 DNA sequence: TGTGCCAGCAGCGGACAAGGGGGCGGCTCTTACAATGAGCAGTTCTTC. It specifies CASSGQGGGSYNEQFF.

The rearrangement joins TRBV5-1 to TRBJ1-6; possible D gene TRBD1, 5 bases. CDR3 length equals 15 residues. Trimming took off 8 bases at V and 5 bases at J, with 17 bases between the two ends. Germline lookup yields CDR1 SGHRS and CDR2 YFSETQ. This chain's CDR3 is CARIIGTEDNSPLHF. The DNA for the CDR3 is TGCGCCAGGATTATCGGGACGGAGGATAATTCACCCCTCCACTTT.

This clonotype occurred many times. The gene calls are TRBV27 and TRBJ2-1; 7 positions match TRBD2. Per the germline V gene, CDR1 is MNHEY and CDR2 is SMNVEV (reference sequence). CDR3 size: 18 residues. The ends lost 0 bases at V and 9 bases at J; junction bases unmatched: 17. CDR3 sequence: CASSLSNGWSGGGFEQFF. For the CDR3, the DNA is TGTGCCAGCAGTTTATCGAACGGCTGGAGCGGCGGGGGATTTGAGCAGTTCTTC.

There are many counts of this clonotype. V and J are TRBV12-3 or TRBV12-4 and TRBJ2-2; D may be TRBD1 (5 bases). The CDR3 covers 12 residues. V was clipped by 8 bases and J by 2 bases, with 6 bases between them. As DNA, the CDR3 is TGTGCCAGCGGACAAAACACCGGGGAGCTGTTTTTT. Encoded protein: CASGQNTGELFF.

This clonotype was seen repeatedly, ten times or more. This chain connects TRBV7-2 to TRBJ1-1; a possible D gene is TRBD1 (5 bases). The CDR3 contains 15 residues. Germline CDR1 SGHTA, CDR2 FQGNSA. V dropped 4 bases and J dropped 3 bases, with 15 bases sitting between them. Written as DNA, the CDR3 is TGTGCCAGCAGCTCACCGAATCAGGGATACACTGAAGCTTTCTTT. Its protein product is CASSSPNQGYTEAFF.

This clonotype came up many times. The chain has TRBV2 and TRBJ2-7; 8 nucleotides align to TRBD2. Germline V gene lookup returns CDR1 SNHLY and CDR2 FYNNEI. V trimming: 4 bases; J trimming: 4 bases; junction bases outside the gene matches: 9. This CDR3 comprises 15 residues. In DNA form, the CDR3 reads TGTGCCAGCAGTGCTATTGGACTAGCTGATTACGAGCAGTACTTC. Translating it yields CASSAIGLADYEQYF. Drawing the rest from reference TRBV2 and TRBJ2-7, the complete variable domain is EPEVTQTPSHQVTQMGQEVILRCVPISNHLYFYWYRQILGQKVEFLVSFYNNEISEKSEIFDDQFSVERPDGSNFTLKIRSTKLEDSAMYFCASSAIGLADYEQYFGPGTRLTVT.

Remarks on this clonotype: At one end, the junction sequence differs from germline, possibly due to a read error. This chain uses TRBV20-1 with TRBJ1-5; weak D call: TRBD1 (5 bases). CDR3 length: 17 amino acids. Germline CDR1 DFQATT, CDR2 SNEGSKA (reference sequence). CDR3 sequence reads: CCARDPGRVYSNQPQHF. The CDR3 nucleotides are TGCTGTGCTAGAGATCCGGGCAGGGTTTATAGCAATCAGCCCCAGCATTTT.

This clonotype was seen repeatedly, ten times or more. The rearrangement uses TRBV5-1 and TRBJ1-1; 7 bases line up with TRBD1. Germline lookup yields CDR1 SGHRS and CDR2 YFSETQ. J was trimmed by 2 bases and V by 0 bases; bases with no gene match: 1. The CDR3 loop spans 14 amino acids. This CDR3 reads CASSLGTGNTEAFF. CDR3 nucleotides: TGCGCCAGCAGCTTGGGGACAGGAAACACTGAAGCTTTCTTT.

The chain is built from TRBV11-2 and TRBJ1-6; 9 positions agree with TRBD1. The CDR3 totals 15 residues. The V gene end was trimmed by 5 bases and the J gene end by 8 bases; junction bases not matched to a gene: 7. Germline loops: CDR1 SGHAT, CDR2 FQNNGV. The CDR3 DNA reads as TGTGCCAGCAGCCCGACAGGGGGTTCGGATTCACCCCTCCACTTT. Translated: CASSPTGGSDSPLHF.

This clonotype was seen repeatedly, ten times or more. The CDR3 spells CSVVASGRAADTQYF. CDR3 in DNA: TGCAGCGTTGTGGCTAGCGGGAGGGCCGCAGATACGCAGTATTTT. The chain is built from TRBV29-1 and TRBJ2-3, with 12 bases identical to TRBD2. The CDR3 is 15 amino acids. Germline V lookup: CDR1 SQVTM, CDR2 ANQGSEA. Trimming cost V 4 bases and J 4 bases; bases outside gene matches: 6.

This clonotype was observed many times. The chain combines TRBV20-1 with TRBJ2-3; D may be TRBD1 or TRBD2 (5 bases each). Trimming took 1 base from V and 4 from J, leaving 15 bases between them. The CDR3 runs to 15 residues. The germline CDR1 and CDR2 sequences are DFQATT and SNEGSKA (reference sequence). In nucleotides, the CDR3 is TGCAGTGCTAGAGCGTGGGACCCCACGGCAGATACGCAGTATTTT. As protein: CSARAWDPTADTQYF.

V gene TRBV7-9 combines with J gene TRBJ2-1; maybe TRBD1 (5 bases). Germline-derived CDR1 and CDR2 are SEHNR and FQNEAQ (reference sequence). This CDR3 is 16 amino acids long. The V end lost 6 bases, the J end lost 7 bases, and 22 bases lay between the germline ends. In nucleotides, the CDR3 is TGTGCCAGCAGTAAAGAAGACCCAGGGTTGGGAAATGAGCAGTTCTTC. Translated: CASSKEDPGLGNEQFF.